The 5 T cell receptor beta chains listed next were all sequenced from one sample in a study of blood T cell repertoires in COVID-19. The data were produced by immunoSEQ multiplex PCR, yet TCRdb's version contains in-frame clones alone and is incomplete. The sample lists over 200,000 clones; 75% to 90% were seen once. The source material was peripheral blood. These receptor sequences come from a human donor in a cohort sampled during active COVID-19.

Here the CDR3 DNA reads TGTGCCAGCAGCAGGGGGCAAACCCCTAATGAAAAACTGTTTTTT. Residues: CASSRGQTPNEKLFF. The rearrangement links TRBV6-2 or TRBV6-3 to TRBJ1-4; 8 nucleotides match TRBD1. V shed 6 bases, J shed 3 bases, and the junction held 6 bases outside the gene matches. The length of the CDR3 is 15 residues. Germline assignment: CDR1 MNHEY and CDR2 SVGEGT.

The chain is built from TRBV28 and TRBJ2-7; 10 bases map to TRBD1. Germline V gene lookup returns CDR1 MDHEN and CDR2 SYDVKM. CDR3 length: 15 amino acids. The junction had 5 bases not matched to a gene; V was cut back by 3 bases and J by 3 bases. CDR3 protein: CASSFPGQGDYEQYF. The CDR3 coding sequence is TGTGCCAGCAGTTTTCCAGGACAGGGGGACTACGAGCAGTACTTC. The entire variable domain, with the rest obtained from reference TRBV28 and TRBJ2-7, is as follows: DVKVTQSSRYLVKRTGEKVFLECVQDMDHENMFWYRQDPGLGLRLIYFSYDVKMKEKGDIPEGYSVSREKKERFSLILESASTNQTSMYLCASSFPGQGDYEQYFGPGTRLTVT.

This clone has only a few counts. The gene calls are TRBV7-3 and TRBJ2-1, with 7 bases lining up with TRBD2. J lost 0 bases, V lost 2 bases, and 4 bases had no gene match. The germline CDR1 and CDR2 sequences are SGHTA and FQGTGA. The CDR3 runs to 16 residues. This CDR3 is CASSLFPGGSYNEQFF. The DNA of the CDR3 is TGTGCCAGCAGCTTATTTCCGGGAGGCTCCTACAATGAGCAGTTCTTC.

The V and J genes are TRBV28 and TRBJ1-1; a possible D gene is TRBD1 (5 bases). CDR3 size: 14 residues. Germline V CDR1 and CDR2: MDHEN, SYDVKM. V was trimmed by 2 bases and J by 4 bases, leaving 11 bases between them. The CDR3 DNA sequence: TGTGCCAGCAGTTTAGGGCAGGGAGGCACTGAAGCTTTCTTT. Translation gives CASSLGQGGTEAFF.

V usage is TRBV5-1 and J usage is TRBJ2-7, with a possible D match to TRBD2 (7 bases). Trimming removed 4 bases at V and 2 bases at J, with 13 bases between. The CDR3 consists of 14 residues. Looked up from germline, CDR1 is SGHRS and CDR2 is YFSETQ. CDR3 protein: CASSPGGQTYEQYF. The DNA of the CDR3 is TGCGCCAGCAGCCCGGGGGGACAAACCTACGAGCAGTACTTC. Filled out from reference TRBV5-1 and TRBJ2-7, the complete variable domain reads KAGVTQTPRYLIKTRGQQVTLSCSPISGHRSVSWYQQTPGQGLQFLFEYFSETQRNKGNFPGRFSGRQFSNSRSEMNVSTLELGDSALYLCASSPGGQTYEQYFGPGTRLTVT.